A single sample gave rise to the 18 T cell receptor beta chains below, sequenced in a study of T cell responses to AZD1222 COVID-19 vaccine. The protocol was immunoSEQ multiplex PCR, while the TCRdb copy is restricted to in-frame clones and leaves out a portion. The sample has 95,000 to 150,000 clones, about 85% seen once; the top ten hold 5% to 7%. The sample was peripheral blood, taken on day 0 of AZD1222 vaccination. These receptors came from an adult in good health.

For the CDR3, the DNA is TGTGCCAGCAGGGTCAGGGAGAACGTTTCTGTTGCTTTCTTT. Amino acid sequence: CASRVRENVSVAFF. The V and J genes are TRBV2 and TRBJ1-1; a possible D gene is TRBD1 (5 bases). The CDR3 is made up of 14 amino acids. Trimming left V 6 bases short and J 11 bases short, with 22 bases between. Germline values: CDR1 SNHLY, CDR2 FYNNEI. The variable domain in full, with the rest retrieved from reference TRBV2 and TRBJ1-1, is EPEVTQTPSHQVTQMGQEVILRCVPISNHLYFYWYRQILGQKVEFLVSFYNNEISEKSEIFDDQFSVERPDGSNFTLKIRSTKLEDSAMYFCASRVRENVSVAFFGQGTRLTVV.

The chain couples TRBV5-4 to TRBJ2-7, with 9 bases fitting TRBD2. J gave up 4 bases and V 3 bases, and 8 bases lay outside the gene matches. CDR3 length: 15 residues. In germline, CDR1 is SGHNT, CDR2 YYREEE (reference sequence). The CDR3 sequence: CASSWAGLAAYEQYF. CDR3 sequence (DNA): TGTGCCAGCAGCTGGGCGGGACTAGCAGCATACGAGCAGTACTTC.

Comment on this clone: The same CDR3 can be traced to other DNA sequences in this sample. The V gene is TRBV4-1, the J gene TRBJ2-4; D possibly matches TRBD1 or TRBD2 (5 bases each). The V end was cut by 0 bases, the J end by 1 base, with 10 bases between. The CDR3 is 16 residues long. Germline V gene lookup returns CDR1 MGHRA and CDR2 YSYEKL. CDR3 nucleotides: TGCGCCAGCAGCCAAGAGGGGCTAGCTGCCAAAAACATTCAGTACTTC. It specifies CASSQEGLAAKNIQYF.

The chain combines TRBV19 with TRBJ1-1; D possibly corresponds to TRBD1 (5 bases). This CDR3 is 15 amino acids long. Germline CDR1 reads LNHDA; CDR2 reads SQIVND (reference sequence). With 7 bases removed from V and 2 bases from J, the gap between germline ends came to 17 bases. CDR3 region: CASTPQRGPNTEAFF. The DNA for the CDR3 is TGTGCCAGTACCCCCCAGCGGGGCCCTAACACTGAAGCTTTCTTT. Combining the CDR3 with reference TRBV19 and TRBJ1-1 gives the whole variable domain DGGITQSPKYLFRKEGQNVTLSCEQNLNHDAMYWYRQDPGQGLRLIYYSQIVNDFQKGDIAEGYSVSREKKESFPLTVTSAQKNPTAFYLCASTPQRGPNTEAFFGQGTRLTVV.

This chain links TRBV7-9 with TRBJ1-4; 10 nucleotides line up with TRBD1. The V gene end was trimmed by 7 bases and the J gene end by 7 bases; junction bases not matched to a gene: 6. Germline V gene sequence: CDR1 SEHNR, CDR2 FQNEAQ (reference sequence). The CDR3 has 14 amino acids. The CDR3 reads CASTPGQGGEKLFF. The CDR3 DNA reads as TGTGCCAGCACACCAGGACAGGGGGGTGAAAAACTGTTTTTT.

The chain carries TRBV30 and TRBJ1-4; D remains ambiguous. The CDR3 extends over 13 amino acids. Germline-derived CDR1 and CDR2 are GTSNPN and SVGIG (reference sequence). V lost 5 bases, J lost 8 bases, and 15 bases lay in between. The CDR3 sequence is CAWQKGIGEKLFF. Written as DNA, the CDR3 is TGTGCCTGGCAGAAAGGGATAGGCGAAAAACTGTTTTTT.

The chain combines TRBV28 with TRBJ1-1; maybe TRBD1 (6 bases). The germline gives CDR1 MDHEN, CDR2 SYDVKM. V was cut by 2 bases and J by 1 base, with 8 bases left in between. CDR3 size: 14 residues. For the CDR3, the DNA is TGTGCCAGCAGTTTAGGGGGCCCGAACACTGAAGCTTTCTTT. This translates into CASSLGGPNTEAFF.

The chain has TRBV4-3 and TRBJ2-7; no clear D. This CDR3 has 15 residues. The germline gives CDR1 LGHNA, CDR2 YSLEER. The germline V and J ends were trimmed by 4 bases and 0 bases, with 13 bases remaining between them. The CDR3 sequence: CASSLVDDRSYEQYF. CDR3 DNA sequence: TGCGCCAGCAGCCTTGTGGACGACCGCTCCTACGAGCAGTACTTC.

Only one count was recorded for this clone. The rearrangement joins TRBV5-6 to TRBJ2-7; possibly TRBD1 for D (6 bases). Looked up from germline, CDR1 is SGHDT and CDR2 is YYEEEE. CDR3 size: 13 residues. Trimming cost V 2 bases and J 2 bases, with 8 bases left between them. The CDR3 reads CASSFPGAYEQYF. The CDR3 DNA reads TGTGCCAGCAGCTTCCCAGGGGCCTACGAGCAGTACTTC. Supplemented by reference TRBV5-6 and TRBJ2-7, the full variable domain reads DAGVTQSPTHLIKTRGQQVTLRCSPKSGHDTVSWYQQALGQGPQFIFQYYEEEERQRGNFPDRFSGHQFPNYSSELNVNALLLGDSALYLCASSFPGAYEQYFGPGTRLTVT.

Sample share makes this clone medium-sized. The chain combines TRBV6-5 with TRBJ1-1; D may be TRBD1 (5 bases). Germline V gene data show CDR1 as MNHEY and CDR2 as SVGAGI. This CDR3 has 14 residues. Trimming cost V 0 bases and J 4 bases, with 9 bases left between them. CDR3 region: CASSYSARGTEAFF. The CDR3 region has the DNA TGTGCCAGCAGTTACTCGGCGAGGGGCACTGAAGCTTTCTTT.

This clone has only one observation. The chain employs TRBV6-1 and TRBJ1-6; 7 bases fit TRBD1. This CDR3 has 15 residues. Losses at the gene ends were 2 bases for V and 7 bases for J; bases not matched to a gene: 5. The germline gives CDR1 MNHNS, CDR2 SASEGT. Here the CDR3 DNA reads TGTGCCAGCAGTGAAAACAGGGGTCGAAATTCACCCCTCCACTTT. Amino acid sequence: CASSENRGRNSPLHF.

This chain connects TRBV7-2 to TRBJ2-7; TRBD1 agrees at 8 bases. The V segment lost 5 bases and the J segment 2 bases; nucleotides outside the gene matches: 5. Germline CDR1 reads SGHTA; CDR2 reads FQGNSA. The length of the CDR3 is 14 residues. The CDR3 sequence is CASSKRTGPYEQYF. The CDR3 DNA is TGTGCCAGCAGCAAGAGGACAGGGCCCTACGAGCAGTACTTC.

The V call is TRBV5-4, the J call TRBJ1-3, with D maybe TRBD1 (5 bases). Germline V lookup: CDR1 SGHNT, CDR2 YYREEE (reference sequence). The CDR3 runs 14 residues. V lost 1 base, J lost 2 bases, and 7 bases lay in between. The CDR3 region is CASSLKGAGNTIYF. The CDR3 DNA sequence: TGTGCCAGCAGCTTGAAAGGGGCTGGAAACACCATATATTTT. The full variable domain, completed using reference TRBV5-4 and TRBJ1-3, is ETGVTQSPTHLIKTRGQQVTLRCSSQSGHNTVSWYQQALGQGPQFIFQYYREEENGRGNFPPRFSGLQFPNYSSELNVNALELDDSALYLCASSLKGAGNTIYFGEGSWLTVV.

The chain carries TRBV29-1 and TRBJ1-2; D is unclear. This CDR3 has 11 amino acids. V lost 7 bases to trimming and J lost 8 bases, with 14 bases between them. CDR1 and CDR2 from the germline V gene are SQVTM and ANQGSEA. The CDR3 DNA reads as TGCAGCGCTTGGTGGGAGGAAGGCTACACCTTC. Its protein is CSAWWEEGYTF.

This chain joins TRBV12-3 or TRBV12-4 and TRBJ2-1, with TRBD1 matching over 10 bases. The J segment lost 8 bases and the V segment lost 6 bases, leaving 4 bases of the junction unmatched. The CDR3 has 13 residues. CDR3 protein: CASRLTGGYEQFF. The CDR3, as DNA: TGTGCCAGCAGGCTGACAGGGGGCTATGAGCAGTTCTTC.

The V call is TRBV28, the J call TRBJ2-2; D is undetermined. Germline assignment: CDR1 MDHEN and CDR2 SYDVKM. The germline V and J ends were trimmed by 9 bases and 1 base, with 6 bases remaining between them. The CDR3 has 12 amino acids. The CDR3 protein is CASAWNTGELFF. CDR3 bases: TGTGCCAGTGCCTGGAACACCGGGGAGCTGTTTTTT.

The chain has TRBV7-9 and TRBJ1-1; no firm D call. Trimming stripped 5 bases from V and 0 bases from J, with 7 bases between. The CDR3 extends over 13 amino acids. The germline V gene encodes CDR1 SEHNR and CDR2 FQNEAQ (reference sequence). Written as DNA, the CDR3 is TGTGCCAGCAGCGCCAACATGAACACTGAAGCTTTCTTT. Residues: CASSANMNTEAFF.

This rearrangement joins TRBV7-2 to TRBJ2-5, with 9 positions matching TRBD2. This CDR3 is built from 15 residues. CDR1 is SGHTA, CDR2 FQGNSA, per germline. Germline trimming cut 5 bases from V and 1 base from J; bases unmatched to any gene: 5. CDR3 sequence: CASSPERGVQETQYF. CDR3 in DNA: TGTGCCAGCAGCCCGGAGCGGGGGGTCCAAGAGACCCAGTACTTC.